The clone carrying this TCR beta chain was counted only a few times. Its target is not known. This sample was taken from a study of T-cell memory formation after mild COVID-19. The wider study: Clusters of TCRs were largely donor specific. Findings and caveats of the study: Researchers could not confirm that second-wave clones peaking on day 37 targeted SARS-CoV-2. Researchers report contracting CD4+ clones mostly in CM and EM, with CD8+ clones in EMRA.

Germline CDR1 SGHAT, CDR2 FQNNGV. The CDR3 loop spans 18 amino acids. V lost 6 bases, J lost 4 bases, and 24 bases lay in between. MiXCR, applied by TCRdb to the 5' RACE reads, yields one record per CDR3 protein. The sample consists of approximately 490,000 distinct CDR3 sequences, around 21% of them appearing once. The specimen was PBMCs or a T cell subset sorted from them (not recorded which). This receptor was obtained from an adult woman who had mild COVID-19 (a few samples of this study predate the infection). Cell type and time point are not known. The rearrangement links TRBV11-2 to TRBJ1-4; a weak D match, TRBD1 (5 bases). The CDR3 region has the DNA TGTGCCAGCAGTTTTCGACTGAAAAGCGGGACGAGTAATGAAAAACTGTTTTTT. Its protein is CASSFRLKSGTSNEKLFF. Using reference TRBV11-2 and TRBJ1-4 for the parts outside the CDR3, the full variable domain is EAGVAQSPRYKIIEKRQSVAFWCNPISGHATLYWYQQILGQGPKLLIQFQNNGVVDDSQLPKDRFSAERLKGVDSTLKIQPAKLEDSAVYLCASSFRLKSGTSNEKLFFGSGTQLSVL.